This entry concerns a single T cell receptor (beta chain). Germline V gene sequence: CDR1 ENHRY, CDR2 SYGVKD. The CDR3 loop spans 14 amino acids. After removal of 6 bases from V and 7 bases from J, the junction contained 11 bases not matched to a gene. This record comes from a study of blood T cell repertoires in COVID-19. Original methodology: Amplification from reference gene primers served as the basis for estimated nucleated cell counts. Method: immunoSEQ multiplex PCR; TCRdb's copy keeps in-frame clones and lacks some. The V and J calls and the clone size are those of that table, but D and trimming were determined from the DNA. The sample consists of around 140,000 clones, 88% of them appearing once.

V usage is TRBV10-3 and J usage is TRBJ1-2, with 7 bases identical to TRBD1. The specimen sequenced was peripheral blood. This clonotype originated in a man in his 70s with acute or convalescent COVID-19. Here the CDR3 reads CAIRQTGIGGGYTF. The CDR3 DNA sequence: TGTGCCATCAGACAGACAGGGATAGGGGGTGGCTACACCTTC.